One sample yielded the 15 T cell receptor beta chains listed below, sequenced in a study of shared clonotypes between healthy human individuals. Generated by immunoSEQ multiplex PCR, the TCRdb table keeps only in-frame clones and is missing some. The top ten hold more than 1.5% of the sample, which has 650,000 to 800,000 clones, 55% to 80% seen once. Sample: memory CD4+ T cells sorted from blood. Subset given: CD45RA-negative fraction. Receptors originate from a woman in her twenties or thirties in good health.

As concerns this clone: Other DNA sequences within the sample encode an identical CDR3. The V and J genes are TRBV19 and TRBJ2-2, with D perhaps matching TRBD1 (5 bases). Germline V gene data show CDR1 as LNHDA and CDR2 as SQIVND (reference sequence). There are 14 residues in the CDR3. V lost 2 bases, J lost 5 bases, and 9 bases lay in between. The CDR3 DNA sequence: TGTGCCAGTAGTATAAGCAGGGTGACCGGGGAGCTGTTTTTT. Protein: CASSISRVTGELFF.

The chain uses TRBV10-3 and TRBJ2-3; TRBD1 aligns across 7 bases. Trimming at V came to 3 bases and at J to 5 bases, leaving 5 bases not matched to a gene. This CDR3 spans 14 amino acids. CDR1 and CDR2 from the germline V gene are ENHRY and SYGVKD. CDR3 in DNA: TGTGCCATCAGTGAAACAGGGGATAGAGATACGCAGTATTTT. This translates into CAISETGDRDTQYF.

This chain uses TRBV6-1 with TRBJ2-3; D possibly corresponds to TRBD2 (5 bases). The CDR3 runs 11 residues. The V end lost 6 bases, the J end lost 9 bases, and 10 bases lay between the germline ends. Germline V lookup: CDR1 MNHNS, CDR2 SASEGT. The CDR3 nucleotides read TGTGCCAGCAGAGTAGGAGGCACGCAGTATTTT. Amino acid sequence: CASRVGGTQYF.

With respect to this clone: The sample carries other DNA sequences with the same CDR3. The chain uses TRBV5-1 and TRBJ1-1; D is unclear. Germline loops: CDR1 SGHRS, CDR2 YFSETQ. V was trimmed by 0 bases and J by 1 base, leaving 7 bases between them. The CDR3 has 14 residues. The CDR3 region is CASSLVSGNTEAFF. The CDR3 DNA reads as TGCGCCAGCAGCTTGGTCTCGGGGAACACTGAAGCTTTCTTT.

The rearrangement links TRBV2 to TRBJ2-5, with 8 positions matching TRBD1. Losses at the gene ends were 5 bases for V and 5 bases for J; bases not matched to a gene: 7. Germline assignment: CDR1 SNHLY and CDR2 FYNNEI. The CDR3 has 14 residues. The CDR3 sequence is CASSNQGAEETQYF. The DNA for the CDR3 is TGTGCCAGCAGTAACCAGGGGGCGGAGGAGACCCAGTACTTC.

As concerns this clone: The sample carries other DNA sequences with the same CDR3. The V and J genes are TRBV11-2 and TRBJ2-5, with D uncertain. The CDR3 length is 13 residues. Germline CDR1 reads SGHAT; CDR2 reads FQNNGV. The V end was cut by 3 bases, the J end by 1 base, with 6 bases between. Written as DNA, the CDR3 is TGTGCCAGCAGCTTGGTAGGCCAAGAGACCCAGTACTTC. It yields the protein CASSLVGQETQYF.

The chain carries TRBV19 and TRBJ2-3, with TRBD1 as a possible D gene (5 bases). CDR1 LNHDA and CDR2 SQIVND come from the germline V gene (reference sequence). The CDR3 has 14 residues. V gave up 5 bases and J gave up 1 base, with 10 bases separating them. This CDR3 is CASSPRQRTDTQYF. CDR3 nucleotide sequence: TGTGCCAGTAGTCCGCGACAGCGCACAGATACGCAGTATTTT.

As to this clone: Other DNA sequences of this sample code for an identical CDR3. V is TRBV11-2 and J is TRBJ2-7; D is perhaps TRBD1 or TRBD2 (7 bases each). V lost 6 bases and J 3 bases, leaving 15 bases between the germline ends. From germline, CDR1 is SGHAT and CDR2 FQNNGV. The CDR3 length is 14 residues. CDR3 amino acids: CASSFQRDSYEQYF. CDR3 coding DNA: TGTGCCAGCAGTTTTCAGCGGGACAGCTACGAGCAGTACTTC.

This chain links TRBV30 with TRBJ1-1; D unclear. Germline CDR1 is GTSNPN and CDR2 is SVGIG (reference sequence). This CDR3 region has 13 residues. The V gene lost 2 bases and the J gene lost 3 bases, with 10 bases spanning the gap. As DNA, the CDR3 is TGTGCCTGGAGTAAGCAGGTCTACACTGAAGCTTTCTTT. Translating it yields CAWSKQVYTEAFF.

This chain links TRBV18 with TRBJ2-5; D perhaps matches TRBD2 (6 bases). Germline lookup yields CDR1 KGHSH and CDR2 LQKENI. The CDR3 sequence is 16 residues long. V dropped 1 base and J dropped 0 bases, with 12 bases sitting between them. This chain's CDR3 is CASSPLAKRDQETQYF. Written as DNA, the CDR3 is TGTGCCAGCTCACCACTGGCGAAGCGGGACCAAGAGACCCAGTACTTC.

The CDR3 protein is CASSLGPGGLTGELFF. The CDR3 DNA reads as TGCGCCAGCAGCTTGGGTCCGGGGGGCCTAACCGGGGAGCTGTTTTTT. The chain links TRBV5-1 to TRBJ2-2, with D possibly being TRBD2 (7 bases). The CDR3 is made up of 16 amino acids. The germline V and J ends were trimmed by 0 bases and 5 bases, with 14 bases remaining between them. Germline CDR1 and CDR2: SGHRS and YFSETQ.

This clone was seen more than once but under ten times. This chain links TRBV4-1 with TRBJ1-1, with 8 bases aligning to TRBD1. Germline V lookup: CDR1 MGHRA, CDR2 YSYEKL. With 0 bases clipped from V and 6 bases from J, the junction kept 12 bases outside the gene matches. The CDR3 runs 17 residues. CDR3 sequence reads: CASSQDRTQGAGAEAFF. The CDR3 region has the DNA TGCGCCAGCAGCCAAGATCGAACCCAGGGGGCCGGCGCTGAAGCTTTCTTT.

This chain uses TRBV28 with TRBJ2-7; TRBD1 is a possible D gene (6 bases). The CDR3 runs 13 residues. The V and J ends lost 5 bases and 2 bases respectively, with 10 bases between them. Germline V gene sequence: CDR1 MDHEN, CDR2 SYDVKM. CDR3 sequence reads: CASSAQGTYEQYF. As DNA, the CDR3 is TGTGCCAGCAGTGCACAGGGCACCTACGAGCAGTACTTC.

CDR3 DNA: TGTGCCAGCAGTGAACAGGGGGTACTCAATGAGCAGTTCTTC. Protein product: CASSEQGVLNEQFF. V usage is TRBV2 and J usage is TRBJ2-1; the match to TRBD1 covers 7 bases. The germline gives CDR1 SNHLY, CDR2 FYNNEI. J was trimmed by 6 bases and V by 2 bases; bases with no gene match: 4. This CDR3 contains 14 residues.

Comments on this clone: The sample carries other DNA sequences with the same CDR3. The chain uses TRBV5-4 and TRBJ1-2; unclear D gene. This CDR3 has 14 amino acids. Germline CDR1 reads SGHNT; CDR2 reads YYREEE (reference sequence). The germline V and J ends were trimmed by 0 bases and 0 bases, with 6 bases remaining between them. The CDR3 protein is CASSLGGSNYGYTF. The CDR3 nucleotides read TGTGCCAGCAGCTTGGGAGGGTCTAACTATGGCTACACCTTC. Full variable domain (remainder filled in from reference TRBV5-4 and TRBJ1-2): ETGVTQSPTHLIKTRGQQVTLRCSSQSGHNTVSWYQQALGQGPQFIFQYYREEENGRGNFPPRFSGLQFPNYSSELNVNALELDDSALYLCASSLGGSNYGYTFGSGTRLTVV.